The 25 T cell receptor beta chains reported below all come from one sample, sequenced in a study of blood T cell repertoires in COVID-19. Libraries were prepared by immunoSEQ multiplex PCR; TCRdb keeps only in-frame clonotypes and omits some of them. The sample yields about 340,000 clones, about four fifths seen once. Specimen: peripheral blood. The receptors derive from a man aged 30-40 years with active or convalescent COVID-19.

The chain is built from TRBV7-3 and TRBJ2-2; 10 nucleotides align to TRBD1. The V segment lost 3 bases and the J segment 4 bases; nucleotides outside the gene matches: 5. CDR3 length equals 16 residues. CDR1 and CDR2 from the germline V gene are SGHTA and FQGTGA. As DNA, the CDR3 is TGTGCCAGCAGCTTTGGAGGGACAGGGGTCACCGGGGAGCTGTTTTTT. Protein product: CASSFGGTGVTGELFF.

The chain is built from TRBV29-1 and TRBJ1-2; no firm D call. This CDR3 contains 11 residues. Germline values: CDR1 SQVTM, CDR2 ANQGSEA. V was clipped by 4 bases and J by 5 bases, with 8 bases between them. CDR3 sequence (DNA): TGCAGCGTTGTTAAGGAGTATGGCTACACCTTC. Protein sequence: CSVVKEYGYTF.

This clone has a count of ten or more. The CDR3 sequence is CASSYSSGTYNEQFF. The CDR3 DNA reads TGTGCCAGCAGTTACTCTAGCGGGACATACAATGAGCAGTTCTTC. The chain joins TRBV6-2 or TRBV6-3 to TRBJ2-1; 8 bases fit TRBD2. Germline values: CDR1 MNHEY, CDR2 SVGEGT. J lost 4 bases, V lost 0 bases, and 2 bases had no gene match. The CDR3 covers 15 residues.

V usage is TRBV7-2 and J usage is TRBJ1-6; 7 bases map to TRBD1. J gave up 7 bases and V 3 bases, and 6 bases lay outside the gene matches. The CDR3 is 15 residues long. CDR1 and CDR2 (germline): SGHTA, FQGNSA. The CDR3 DNA reads as TGTGCCAGCAGCTTCGGGACAGCTGCCAATTCACCCCTCCACTTT. Encoded protein: CASSFGTAANSPLHF. Based on the CDR3 plus reference TRBV7-2 and TRBJ1-6, the full variable domain is GAGVSQSPSNKVTEKGKDVELRCDPISGHTALYWYRQSLGQGLEFLIYFQGNSAPDKSGLPSDRFSAERTGGSVSTLTIQRTQQEDSAVYLCASSFGTAANSPLHFGNGTRLTVT.

The chain carries TRBV18 and TRBJ1-6; D is unresolved. V was trimmed by 6 bases and J by 0 bases, leaving 3 bases between them. CDR1 and CDR2 (germline): KGHSH, LQKENI. The CDR3 length is 13 residues. The CDR3 sequence: CASSSSYNSPLHF. The CDR3 DNA sequence: TGTGCCAGCTCCTCCTCCTATAATTCACCCCTCCACTTT.

This chain uses TRBV5-1 with TRBJ1-6; 10 positions match TRBD1. Trimming took 4 bases from V and 7 from J; bases not matched to a gene: 5. Looked up from germline, CDR1 is SGHRS and CDR2 is YFSETQ. The CDR3 contains 15 residues. Written as DNA, the CDR3 is TGCGCCAGCAGCCTTCGGACAGGGGGGAATTCACCCCTCCACTTT. It specifies CASSLRTGGNSPLHF.

This chain connects TRBV6-2 or TRBV6-3 to TRBJ2-1, with 7 bases that match TRBD2. The junction had 9 bases not matched to a gene; V was cut back by 1 base and J by 6 bases. CDR3 size: 16 residues. Germline V gene sequence: CDR1 MNHEY, CDR2 SVGEGT. The CDR3 DNA follows: TGTGCCAGCAGTTACTTGGCAGGGAGGGCCTTCAATGAGCAGTTCTTC. Protein product: CASSYLAGRAFNEQFF.

The chain employs TRBV5-1 and TRBJ1-6; TRBD1 is a possible D gene (6 bases). With 3 bases removed from V and 3 bases from J, the gap between germline ends came to 13 bases. CDR1 and CDR2 (germline): SGHRS, YFSETQ. CDR3 length: 16 amino acids. The CDR3 nucleotides are TGCGCCAGCAGCTCTTCAACAGGGTTCTATAATTCACCCCTCCACTTT. Translated, it gives CASSSSTGFYNSPLHF.

This chain links TRBV7-9 with TRBJ2-5, with D possibly TRBD1 on 5 matching bases. The CDR3 contains 15 residues. Per germline, CDR1 SEHNR and CDR2 FQNEAQ (reference sequence). Trimming pared 0 bases from V and 5 bases from J, leaving 13 bases between. The CDR3 nucleotides read TGTGCCAGCAGCTTAGCGACAGCTGTGGGGGAGACCCAGTACTTC. It encodes CASSLATAVGETQYF.

The rearrangement links TRBV6-5 to TRBJ1-1; D may be TRBD1 (5 bases). CDR3 length equals 13 residues. Germline CDR1 and CDR2: MNHEY and SVGAGI. Trimming left V 4 bases short and J 7 bases short, with 13 bases between. CDR3 DNA sequence: TGTGCCAGCAGTTTCAGACAGCATCTTGAAGCTTTCTTT. Translated: CASSFRQHLEAFF.

V gene TRBV20-1 combines with J gene TRBJ2-7, with TRBD1 matching over 9 bases. Germline-derived CDR1 and CDR2 are DFQATT and SNEGSKA (reference sequence). V gave up 5 bases and J gave up 4 bases; unmatched junction bases: 0. This CDR3 comprises 11 residues. The CDR3 DNA reads as TGCAGTGCTGGGACAGGGTACGAGCAGTACTTC. Translated, it gives CSAGTGYEQYF.

CDR3 amino acids: CASSLGSGNQPQHF. In nucleotides, the CDR3 is TGCGCCAGCAGCTTGGGTTCGGGCAATCAGCCCCAGCATTTT. J is TRBJ1-5 and V is TRBV5-1, with no clear D. The CDR3 covers 14 residues. Germline V gene sequence: CDR1 SGHRS, CDR2 YFSETQ. Trimming removed 0 bases at V and 2 bases at J, with 6 bases between.

The chain recombines TRBV19 with TRBJ2-4; weak D call: TRBD1 (6 bases). Trimming cost V 7 bases and J 6 bases, with 16 bases left between them. CDR3 length: 14 residues. Germline CDR1 reads LNHDA; CDR2 reads SQIVND (reference sequence). The CDR3 DNA reads as TGTGCCAGTAACCCGAGCGGACAGTCAAACATTCAGTACTTC. Its protein is CASNPSGQSNIQYF.

The chain is built from TRBV5-5 and TRBJ1-3, with D uncertain. Deletions cut 0 bases from V and 0 bases from J, with 10 bases between. Germline lookup yields CDR1 SGHKS and CDR2 YYEKEE (reference sequence). This CDR3 spans 16 amino acids. The CDR3 sequence is CASSLVGQSSGNTIYF. As DNA, the CDR3 is TGTGCCAGCAGCTTGGTGGGCCAAAGCTCTGGAAACACCATATATTTT.

This chain links TRBV5-6 with TRBJ2-3; TRBD2 matches 7 bases. After removal of 2 bases from V and 0 bases from J, the junction contained 6 bases not matched to a gene. The CDR3 spans 16 residues. Germline values: CDR1 SGHDT, CDR2 YYEEEE. The CDR3 loop is CASSLVGGISTDTQYF. CDR3 DNA: TGTGCCAGCAGCTTAGTCGGGGGGATTAGCACAGATACGCAGTATTTT.

This clone was found once. The chain combines TRBV23-1 with TRBJ2-7, with D possibly matching TRBD2 (8 bases). TRBV23-1 qualifies as an ORF whose function is uncertain. CDR3 length: 16 residues. With 4 bases removed from V and 2 bases from J, the gap between germline ends came to 18 bases. The CDR3 nucleotides read TGCGCCAGCAGTCCAAGACAGGGAGCGGGGGCCTACGAGCAGTACTTC. Protein: CASSPRQGAGAYEQYF.

The chain carries TRBV7-8 and TRBJ2-3; no firm D call. V was cut by 8 bases and J by 8 bases, with 5 bases left in between. The CDR3 sequence is 9 residues long. The germline CDR1 and CDR2 sequences are SGHVS and FQNEAQ. This CDR3 reads CASSSTQYF. Written as DNA, the CDR3 is TGTGCCAGCTCTTCTACGCAGTATTTT.

The CDR3 nucleotides are TGTGCCCCATTTGAGGGGGCAGTTCAGCCCCAGCATTTT. Its translation is CAPFEGAVQPQHF. The chain recombines TRBV24-1 with TRBJ1-5; TRBD1 matches 7 bases. V shed 12 bases, J shed 6 bases, and the junction held 10 bases outside the gene matches. The CDR3 has 13 amino acids. Germline V gene data show CDR1 as KGHDR and CDR2 as SFDVKD.

The V call is TRBV30, the J call TRBJ1-4; D is uncertain. Trimming removed 1 base from V and 8 bases from J, with 14 bases in between. The germline V gene encodes CDR1 GTSNPN and CDR2 SVGIG (reference sequence). The CDR3 is made up of 14 amino acids. The CDR3 protein is CAWSDRAWEEKLFF. CDR3 nucleotides: TGTGCCTGGAGTGACCGGGCCTGGGAGGAAAAACTGTTTTTT.

The chain couples TRBV6-4 to TRBJ2-3, with D maybe TRBD2 (5 bases). V lost 5 bases and J 0 bases, leaving 9 bases between the germline ends. Germline lookup yields CDR1 MRHNA and CDR2 SNTAGT. The CDR3 loop spans 14 amino acids. The CDR3 nucleotides are TGTGCCAGCAGTAGCGGCGCGAGCACAGATACGCAGTATTTT. It specifies CASSSGASTDTQYF.

Only one count was recorded for this clone. The V call is TRBV6-5, the J call TRBJ2-5; 15 nucleotides line up with TRBD2. Germline CDR1 is MNHEY and CDR2 is SVGAGI. This CDR3 contains 14 residues. The J segment lost 13 bases and the V segment lost 8 bases, leaving 11 bases of the junction unmatched. CDR3 loop: CASRRTSGGESGYF. Written as DNA, the CDR3 is TGTGCCAGCCGCCGGACTAGCGGGGGGGAAAGTGGGTACTTC.

The chain couples TRBV7-2 to TRBJ2-3, with 9 bases identical to TRBD2. Per the germline V gene, CDR1 is SGHTA and CDR2 is FQGNSA. V shed 3 bases, J shed 2 bases, and the junction held 3 bases outside the gene matches. CDR3 length equals 15 residues. The CDR3 DNA follows: TGTGCCAGCAGCTTGGGACTAGCTCTCACAGATACGCAGTATTTT. Encoded protein: CASSLGLALTDTQYF.

V is TRBV5-1 and J is TRBJ2-3, with TRBD2 matching 8 bases. Germline V gene data show CDR1 as SGHRS and CDR2 as YFSETQ. Trimming at V came to 4 bases and at J to 3 bases, leaving 4 bases not matched to a gene. CDR3 length: 14 amino acids. CDR3 nucleotide sequence: TGCGCCAGCAGCGTCGGGACTAGGACAGATACGCAGTATTTT. Translating it yields CASSVGTRTDTQYF.

This clone was observed a single time. This chain links TRBV4-3 with TRBJ2-7; 7 positions match TRBD2. Trimming removed 8 bases from V and 1 base from J; junction bases left unmatched: 8. The CDR3 is 14 amino acids. The germline CDR1 and CDR2 sequences are LGHNA and YSLEER. The CDR3 region is CASQRASGSYEQYF. In DNA form, the CDR3 reads TGCGCCAGCCAGCGGGCTAGCGGTTCCTACGAGCAGTACTTC.

V usage is TRBV6-5 and J usage is TRBJ2-3, with D uncertain. CDR1 and CDR2 from the germline V gene are MNHEY and SVGAGI. The CDR3 is 15 residues long. V shed 2 bases and J shed 2 bases, with 11 bases lying between them. The chain's CDR3 is CASSYRVWATDTQYF. CDR3 DNA: TGTGCCAGCAGTTACAGAGTGTGGGCCACAGATACGCAGTATTTT.